The 32 T cell receptor beta chains given below trace back to one sample, sequenced in a study of Ad26.COV2.S vaccination and SARS-CoV-2 variants. The assay was immunoSEQ multiplex PCR, and TCRdb's table has in-frame clones only and misses some. The table includes 200,000 to 300,000 clones, around nine tenths detected once. The treatment was: 15 to 20 received Ad26.COV2.S at low or high dose, single or two shots; about 5 received placebo; per-sample allocation not given. Sampling was done on day 63 after the first vaccine or placebo injection. The source was peripheral blood, collected in a trial of Ad26.COV2.S vaccine versus placebo. All receptors derive from a person aged 18 to 59 who received the Ad26.COV2.S COVID-19 vaccine or a placebo.

This sequence joins TRBV7-2 and TRBJ1-6; D possibly corresponds to TRBD1 (5 bases). Looked up from germline, CDR1 is SGHTA and CDR2 is FQGNSA. With 8 bases removed from V and 4 bases from J, the gap between germline ends came to 18 bases. The CDR3 loop spans 16 amino acids. The CDR3 is CASCQGRDFYNSPLHF. CDR3 nucleotides: TGTGCCAGCTGCCAAGGCCGGGACTTTTATAATTCACCCCTCCACTTT.

As concerns this clone: A much larger clone lies a single base off, so this may be a read error. Within the sample, other DNA sequences also encode this same CDR3. The chain recombines TRBV13 with TRBJ1-1, with D uncertain. The V gene's germline CDR1 is PRHDT and CDR2 FYEKMQ (reference sequence). There are 12 residues in the CDR3. V lost 0 bases, J lost 1 base, and 0 bases lay in between. CDR3: CASSLGNTEAFF. CDR3 DNA: TGTGCCAGCAGCTTAGGGAACACTGAAGCTTTCTTT.

The table lists this clone with a count of one. The chain has TRBV7-2 and TRBJ1-1; a possible D gene is TRBD1 (6 bases). The CDR3 is 14 amino acids. Germline V gives CDR1 SGHTA, CDR2 FQGNSA. V was shortened by 8 bases and J by 0 bases, with 13 bases between the two germline ends. The CDR3 protein is CASSEGGLNTEAFF. In DNA, the CDR3 is TGTGCCAGCTCCGAGGGGGGGCTGAACACTGAAGCTTTCTTT.

The chain uses TRBV7-9 and TRBJ2-5; no definite D call. The V end lost 1 base, the J end lost 2 bases, and 14 bases lay between the germline ends. The CDR3 sequence is 16 residues long. Per germline, CDR1 SEHNR and CDR2 FQNEAQ (reference sequence). The CDR3 DNA is TGTGCCAGCAGCTTAGGGCAGACACCGAAACAAGAGACCCAGTACTTC. Translation: CASSLGQTPKQETQYF. The full variable domain, with the rest looked up from reference TRBV7-9 and TRBJ2-5, is DTGVSQNPRHKITKRGQNVTFRCDPISEHNRLYWYRQTLGQGPEFLTYFQNEAQLEKSRLLSDRFSAERPKGSFSTLEIQRTEQGDSAMYLCASSLGQTPKQETQYFGPGTRLLVL.

The rearrangement joins TRBV7-9 to TRBJ1-5; 7 nucleotides agree with TRBD1. CDR3 length: 19 amino acids. Germline V gene data show CDR1 as SEHNR and CDR2 as FQNEAQ (reference sequence). Trimming cost V 0 bases and J 0 bases; bases outside gene matches: 11. The chain's CDR3 is CASSLAYGDSLYSNQPQHF. CDR3 bases: TGTGCCAGCAGCTTAGCTTATGGGGACAGCCTTTATAGCAATCAGCCCCAGCATTTT. Using reference TRBV7-9 and TRBJ1-5 for the parts outside the CDR3, the full variable domain is DTGVSQNPRHKITKRGQNVTFRCDPISEHNRLYWYRQTLGQGPEFLTYFQNEAQLEKSRLLSDRFSAERPKGSFSTLEIQRTEQGDSAMYLCASSLAYGDSLYSNQPQHFGDGTRLSIL.

The genes are TRBV6-5 and TRBJ2-7; 8 bases match TRBD1. The junction had 4 bases not matched to a gene; V was cut back by 9 bases and J by 0 bases. This CDR3 has 13 residues. Per the germline V gene, CDR1 is MNHEY and CDR2 is SVGAGI. CDR3 in amino acids: CASNRGASYEQYF. For the CDR3, the DNA is TGTGCCAGTAACAGGGGGGCCTCCTACGAGCAGTACTTC.

This clone was counted once. The V and J genes are TRBV9 and TRBJ1-3, with D perhaps TRBD1 (5 bases). The CDR3 contains 16 residues. Germline lookup yields CDR1 SGDLS and CDR2 YYNGEE. Deletions cut 2 bases from V and 0 bases from J, with 12 bases between. DNA of the CDR3: TGTGCCAGCAGCGTGGAGGGGCCAAACTCTGGAAACACCATATATTTT. Translating gives CASSVEGPNSGNTIYF.

The chain is built from TRBV16 and TRBJ2-5; the D gene is possibly TRBD1 (6 bases). In germline, CDR1 is KGHSY, CDR2 FQNENV. The CDR3 loop spans 15 amino acids. V shed 3 bases and J shed 5 bases, with 16 bases lying between them. CDR3: CASSHRQARRETQYF. CDR3 in DNA: TGTGCCAGCAGCCATAGACAGGCCCGGCGGGAGACCCAGTACTTC.

The rearrangement joins TRBV18 to TRBJ1-1, with D uncertain. This CDR3 region has 12 residues. V was cut by 1 base and J by 3 bases, with 3 bases left in between. Per the germline V gene, CDR1 is KGHSH and CDR2 is LQKENI. The CDR3, as DNA: TGTGCCAGCTCACCACAGTACACTGAAGCTTTCTTT. This translates into CASSPQYTEAFF.

This clone has a handful of counts. This chain joins TRBV5-4 and TRBJ2-7; D remains ambiguous. V shed 0 bases and J shed 2 bases, with 15 bases lying between them. Germline V gene data show CDR1 as SGHNT and CDR2 as YYREEE (reference sequence). The CDR3 has 16 amino acids. The CDR3 nucleotides are TGTGCCAGCAGCTTGGAGGTCGCCGGCGATACCTACGAGCAGTACGTC. Protein sequence: CASSLEVAGDTYEQYV.

The V call is TRBV5-4, the J call TRBJ2-7; D unclear. Germline-derived CDR1 and CDR2 are SGHNT and YYREEE (reference sequence). This CDR3 region has 13 residues. Trimming stripped 0 bases from V and 3 bases from J, with 7 bases between. CDR3 protein: CASSLVAGYEQYF. CDR3 DNA sequence: TGTGCCAGCAGCTTGGTGGCAGGCTACGAGCAGTACTTC.

CDR3 region: CASSTESSYNEQFF. In nucleotides, the CDR3 is TGTGCCAGCAGCACAGAGAGCTCCTACAATGAGCAGTTCTTC. The rearrangement links TRBV2 to TRBJ2-1; D remains unclear. The CDR3 extends over 14 amino acids. In germline, CDR1 is SNHLY, CDR2 FYNNEI. Trimming pared 6 bases from V and 0 bases from J, leaving 9 bases between.

This chain connects TRBV3-1 (or the pseudogene TRBV3-2) to TRBJ1-2; D is perhaps TRBD1 (5 bases). Germline assignment: CDR1 LGHDT and CDR2 YNNKEL (reference sequence). The CDR3 contains 14 residues. V was clipped by 5 bases and J by 1 base, with 11 bases between them. CDR3 sequence (DNA): TGTGCCAGCAGCAAACGGGGCTTTAACTATGGCTACACCTTC. The encoded protein is CASSKRGFNYGYTF.

The chain links TRBV6-2 or TRBV6-3 to TRBJ2-5, with a weak D call TRBD2 (5 bases). Germline V gene lookup returns CDR1 MNHEY and CDR2 SVGEGT. Trimming removed 0 bases from V and 5 bases from J, with 16 bases in between. The CDR3 consists of 16 residues. CDR3 DNA: TGTGCCAGCAGTTACTCGGTGATCTCTAGAGGGGAGACCCAGTACTTC. Its translation: CASSYSVISRGETQYF.

The chain carries TRBV3-1 (or the pseudogene TRBV3-2) and TRBJ2-7; 7 bases map to TRBD1. Germline CDR1 and CDR2: LGHDT and YNNKEL (reference sequence). This CDR3 spans 17 amino acids. V was clipped by 5 bases and J by 2 bases; unmatched bases: 15. For the CDR3, the DNA is TGTGCCAGCAGCTCCTTGGGCCGGACAGGTCCAACCTACGAGCAGTACTTC. This gives the protein CASSSLGRTGPTYEQYF.

This clone is medium-sized within its sample. The chain couples TRBV7-2 to TRBJ1-2; perhaps TRBD1 as D (5 bases). The CDR3 contains 16 residues. Trimming left V 3 bases short and J 5 bases short, with 19 bases between. Germline V CDR1 and CDR2: SGHTA, FQGNSA. The CDR3 protein is CASSLGGLDGSYGYTF. DNA for the CDR3: TGTGCCAGCAGCTTGGGGGGACTGGACGGGTCTTATGGCTACACCTTC.

The chain has TRBV19 and TRBJ2-7; D gene unclear. This CDR3 region has 13 residues. The ends were cut back, 6 bases at V and 0 bases at J, with 9 bases in the middle. Germline V lookup: CDR1 LNHDA, CDR2 SQIVND (reference sequence). The CDR3 bases are TGTGCCAGTAGGGGAAAAAGCTCCTACGAGCAGTACGTC. This encodes CASRGKSSYEQYV.

The rearrangement uses TRBV14 and TRBJ2-3; TRBD2 matches 10 bases. There are 17 residues in the CDR3. V lost 4 bases, J lost 2 bases, and 9 bases stayed unmatched. CDR1 is SGHDN and CDR2 is FVKESK in the germline V gene. CDR3 protein: CASSRGELAGPTDTQYF. DNA for the CDR3: TGTGCCAGCAGCCGGGGGGAACTAGCGGGGCCCACAGATACGCAGTATTTT.

The J gene is TRBJ2-7, the V gene TRBV5-6, with 8 bases lining up with TRBD1. CDR3 length: 16 amino acids. J lost 4 bases, V lost 4 bases, and 13 bases had no gene match. Per germline, CDR1 SGHDT and CDR2 YYEEEE. DNA for the CDR3: TGTGCCAGCAGCGACAAGATGGACAGGGCAGAATACGAGCAGTACTTC. Its translation is CASSDKMDRAEYEQYF.

The chain has TRBV5-1 and TRBJ2-7, with 13 bases aligning to TRBD2. CDR3 length equals 19 residues. Trimming took 0 bases from V and 2 from J; bases not matched to a gene: 11. Germline CDR1 SGHRS, CDR2 YFSETQ. The CDR3 DNA reads as TGCGCCAGCAGCTTGGGGACTAGCGGGGGTCCCCTTATACCCTACGAGCAGTACTTC. Residues: CASSLGTSGGPLIPYEQYF.

The J gene is TRBJ2-7, the V gene TRBV10-1, with D possibly called TRBD1 or TRBD2 (5 bases each). Trimming shortened V by 6 bases and J by 3 bases, and 21 bases separated the two germline ends. CDR1 and CDR2 (germline): WNHNN, SYGVQD (reference sequence). This CDR3 spans 16 amino acids. CDR3 coding DNA: TGCGCCAGCAGCGAAAAGACCCGGGGACCCTTCTACGAGCAGTACGTC. Translated, it gives CASSEKTRGPFYEQYV.

The chain uses TRBV20-1 and TRBJ1-5, with D unresolved. The CDR3 extends over 13 amino acids. Trimming left V 3 bases short and J 7 bases short, with 13 bases between. Per the germline V gene, CDR1 is DFQATT and CDR2 is SNEGSKA (reference sequence). This CDR3 is CSASGVNPQPQHF. The DNA of the CDR3 is TGCAGTGCTAGTGGGGTAAACCCGCAGCCCCAGCATTTT.

V and J are TRBV6-5 and TRBJ2-5; no reliable D call. Trimming took 7 bases from V and 3 from J, leaving 12 bases between them. This CDR3 spans 13 amino acids. Germline loops: CDR1 MNHEY, CDR2 SVGAGI. CDR3 in amino acids: CASTPSGEETQYF. The CDR3 DNA reads TGTGCCAGCACCCCAAGTGGGGAAGAGACCCAGTACTTC.

The chain uses TRBV19 and TRBJ2-1; D is unclear. CDR1 and CDR2 from the germline V gene are LNHDA and SQIVND (reference sequence). Deletions cut 2 bases from V and 3 bases from J, with 5 bases between. The CDR3 extends over 13 amino acids. Here the CDR3 reads CASSISRYNEQFF. The CDR3 nucleotides are TGTGCCAGTAGTATATCCCGCTACAATGAGCAGTTCTTC.

J is TRBJ1-2 and V is TRBV19; 9 bases agree with TRBD1. V was pared by 5 bases and J by 13 bases, with 5 bases of the junction left unmatched. The CDR3 is 11 amino acids. CDR1 is LNHDA and CDR2 is SQIVND in the germline V gene (reference sequence). DNA for the CDR3: TGTGCCAGTAGTGCCGGGACAGGGCCCACCTTC. It translates to CASSAGTGPTF.

Points on this clone: This sample includes further DNA sequences coding for the same CDR3. The genes are TRBV7-9 and TRBJ2-3, with 8 bases lining up with TRBD1. Germline V gives CDR1 SEHNR, CDR2 FQNEAQ (reference sequence). The CDR3 has 13 amino acids. V lost 5 bases, J lost 6 bases, and 4 bases stayed unmatched. The CDR3: CASSPRGPDTQYF. CDR3 sequence (DNA): TGTGCCAGCAGCCCCAGGGGGCCTGATACGCAGTATTTT.

This chain links TRBV3-1 (or the pseudogene TRBV3-2) with TRBJ2-5, with 10 bases matching TRBD2. J lost 2 bases, V lost 3 bases, and 9 bases had no gene match. The CDR3 runs 17 residues. The germline CDR1 and CDR2 sequences are LGHDT and YNNKEL (reference sequence). CDR3 sequence: CASSQDLLAGGQETQYF. DNA for the CDR3: TGTGCCAGCAGCCAGGACCTTTTAGCGGGGGGACAAGAGACCCAGTACTTC.

This chain joins TRBV18 and TRBJ2-7, with TRBD2 matching over 9 bases. Germline lookup yields CDR1 KGHSH and CDR2 LQKENI. Trimming took 5 bases from V and 7 from J; bases not matched to a gene: 9. CDR3 length: 14 amino acids. CDR3 residues: CASSGSGSLMEQYV. CDR3 sequence (DNA): TGTGCCAGCTCAGGTAGCGGGAGTTTAATGGAGCAGTACGTC.

The chain is built from TRBV6-6 and TRBJ1-2; perhaps TRBD1 as D (6 bases). This CDR3 is built from 13 residues. Germline V CDR1 and CDR2: MNHNY, SVGAGI (reference sequence). Trimming removed 9 bases at V and 0 bases at J, with 11 bases between. CDR3 DNA: TGTGCCAGTACCGACAGGACTAACTATGGCTACACCTTC. Residues: CASTDRTNYGYTF.

J is TRBJ2-7 and V is TRBV18; a weak D match, TRBD2 (6 bases). Trimming left V 6 bases short and J 3 bases short, with 15 bases between. CDR3 size: 14 residues. Germline V gene sequence: CDR1 KGHSH, CDR2 LQKENI. The CDR3 region is CASSPPGLRYEQYF. The DNA of the CDR3 is TGTGCCAGCTCCCCGCCGGGACTTCGCTACGAGCAGTACTTC.

The chain links TRBV27 to TRBJ1-1; D remains unclear. V lost 2 bases to trimming and J lost 0 bases, with 10 bases between them. Germline CDR1 reads MNHEY; CDR2 reads SMNVEV (reference sequence). This CDR3 has 15 amino acids. The CDR3 DNA follows: TGTGCCAGCAGTTTAGCTGGACGACTGAACACTGAAGCTTTCTTT. Protein product: CASSLAGRLNTEAFF.

This rearrangement joins TRBV20-1 to TRBJ1-1; D ambiguous. V was trimmed by 2 bases and J by 2 bases, leaving 3 bases between them. Germline CDR1 and CDR2: DFQATT and SNEGSKA (reference sequence). The CDR3 has 11 amino acids. CDR3 nucleotide sequence: TGCAGTGCTAGATTTAACACTGAAGCTTTCTTT. It is translated as CSARFNTEAFF.